This T cell receptor beta chain was sequenced in a study of shared clonotypes between healthy human individuals. CD45RA+ naive and CD45RA-negative memory subsets were separated from CD4+ cells. Measured with immunoSEQ multiplex PCR; TCRdb has only the in-frame clones, and not every one. The table has some 1,100,000 clones, about 80% seen once. The length of the CDR3 is 16 residues. The germline V gene has CDR1 ENHRY and CDR2 SYGVKD. The ends lost 4 bases at V and 5 bases at J; junction bases unmatched: 4. This sequence joins TRBV10-3 and TRBJ2-2, with 13 bases identical to TRBD2. The sequenced sample consisted of memory CD4+ T cells from PBMCs. Subset defined: CD45RA-negative fraction. This receptor was taken from a man between 18 and 35 years old in good health. Some clones in this sample may be carry-over from other donors' samples. This CDR3 is CAISGTSGSFTGELFF. CDR3 DNA sequence: TGTGCCATCAGTGGGACTAGCGGGAGTTTTACCGGGGAGCTGTTTTTT.